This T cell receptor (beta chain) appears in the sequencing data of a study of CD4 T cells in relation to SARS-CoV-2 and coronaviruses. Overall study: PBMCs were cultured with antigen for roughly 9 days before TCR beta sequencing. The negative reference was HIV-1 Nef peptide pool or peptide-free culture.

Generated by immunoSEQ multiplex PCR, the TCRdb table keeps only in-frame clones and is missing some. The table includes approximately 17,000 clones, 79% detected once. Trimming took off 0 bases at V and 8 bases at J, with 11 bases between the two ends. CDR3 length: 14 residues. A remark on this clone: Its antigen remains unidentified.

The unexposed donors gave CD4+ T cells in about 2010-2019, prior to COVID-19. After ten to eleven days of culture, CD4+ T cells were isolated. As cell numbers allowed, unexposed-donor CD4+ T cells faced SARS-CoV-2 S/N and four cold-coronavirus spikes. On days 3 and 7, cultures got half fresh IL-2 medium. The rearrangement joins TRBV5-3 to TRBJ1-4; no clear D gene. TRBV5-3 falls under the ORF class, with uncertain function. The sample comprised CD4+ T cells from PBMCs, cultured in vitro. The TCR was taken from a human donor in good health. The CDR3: CARSLEGPREKLFF. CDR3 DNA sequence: TGTGCCAGAAGCTTGGAAGGGCCTAGGGAAAAACTGTTTTTT.